The 17 T cell receptor beta chains listed next were all sequenced from one sample in a study of blood T cell repertoires in COVID-19. Generated by immunoSEQ multiplex PCR, the TCRdb table keeps only in-frame clones and is missing some. This table has under 500,000 clones, about 85% appearing once. Sequenced input: PBMCs or T cells enriched from blood (not recorded which). The origin of the receptors is a woman under 30 with acute COVID-19.

There are a few counts of this clone. The chain links TRBV19 to TRBJ1-1; D not resolved. Trimming removed 3 bases from V and 4 bases from J, with 9 bases in between. CDR3 length: 13 amino acids. Germline V gene sequence: CDR1 LNHDA, CDR2 SQIVND (reference sequence). CDR3 region: CASSMEQVTEAFF. The CDR3 DNA is TGTGCCAGTAGTATGGAGCAAGTCACTGAAGCTTTCTTT. Based on the CDR3 plus reference TRBV19 and TRBJ1-1, the full variable domain is DGGITQSPKYLFRKEGQNVTLSCEQNLNHDAMYWYRQDPGQGLRLIYYSQIVNDFQKGDIAEGYSVSREKKESFPLTVTSAQKNPTAFYLCASSMEQVTEAFFGQGTRLTVV.

The chain employs TRBV5-5 and TRBJ1-4; TRBD1 matches at 12 bases. Germline V gene data show CDR1 as SGHKS and CDR2 as YYEKEE (reference sequence). The ends lost 4 bases at V and 7 bases at J; junction bases unmatched: 5. CDR3 size: 15 residues. The CDR3 loop reads CASSAWDRGREKLFF. CDR3 coding DNA: TGTGCCAGCAGCGCCTGGGACAGGGGGCGTGAAAAACTGTTTTTT.

The rearrangement uses TRBV2 and TRBJ2-4, with 7 nucleotides matching TRBD1. Per germline, CDR1 SNHLY and CDR2 FYNNEI. CDR3 length: 16 residues. The junction had 15 bases not matched to a gene; V was cut back by 8 bases and J by 5 bases. The CDR3 loop is CASGQGTVETENIQYF. CDR3 bases: TGTGCCAGCGGACAAGGGACAGTGGAAACGGAAAACATTCAGTACTTC. The variable domain in full, with the rest retrieved from reference TRBV2 and TRBJ2-4, is EPEVTQTPSHQVTQMGQEVILRCVPISNHLYFYWYRQILGQKVEFLVSFYNNEISEKSEIFDDQFSVERPDGSNFTLKIRSTKLEDSAMYFCASGQGTVETENIQYFGAGTRLSVL.

V and J are TRBV5-1 and TRBJ2-1; 14 nucleotides agree with TRBD2. Germline assignment: CDR1 SGHRS and CDR2 YFSETQ. After removal of 3 bases from V and 7 bases from J, the junction contained 3 bases not matched to a gene. CDR3 length: 15 amino acids. The CDR3 loop is CASSSRTSGGNEQFF. CDR3 nucleotide sequence: TGCGCCAGCAGCTCTCGGACTAGCGGGGGGAATGAGCAGTTCTTC.

This clone showed up many times. The V and J genes are TRBV19 and TRBJ1-1; perhaps TRBD1 as D (5 bases). V was pared by 2 bases and J by 5 bases, with 12 bases between. The CDR3 consists of 14 residues. Germline assignment: CDR1 LNHDA and CDR2 SQIVND (reference sequence). In DNA, the CDR3 is TGTGCCAGTAGTATACCGGGGGGAGAGACTGAAGCTTTCTTT. Amino acid sequence: CASSIPGGETEAFF.

The chain has TRBV14 and TRBJ2-4; D possibly corresponds to TRBD1 (6 bases). The V end lost 1 base, the J end lost 2 bases, and 12 bases lay between the germline ends. The CDR3 consists of 16 residues. CDR1 and CDR2 (germline): SGHDN, FVKESK. Written as DNA, the CDR3 is TGTGCCAGCAGCCAAGTGTCCAGGGGATCCAAAAACATTCAGTACTTC. Amino acid sequence: CASSQVSRGSKNIQYF.

This chain joins TRBV9 and TRBJ2-2; 7 nucleotides line up with TRBD1. CDR3 length equals 13 residues. The germline V gene has CDR1 SGDLS and CDR2 YYNGEE. With V trimmed by 3 bases and J by 5 bases, 1 base remained unmatched. The CDR3 region is CASSGQGTGELFF. CDR3 nucleotide sequence: TGTGCCAGCAGCGGACAGGGTACCGGGGAGCTGTTTTTT.

The J gene is TRBJ2-3, the V gene TRBV5-6; possible D gene TRBD2, 7 bases. CDR3 length: 15 amino acids. Germline V gives CDR1 SGHDT, CDR2 YYEEEE. The ends were cut back, 2 bases at V and 5 bases at J, with 15 bases in the middle. The CDR3 here is CASSFRGGLVDTQYF. The CDR3 bases are TGTGCCAGCAGCTTTAGGGGGGGCCTCGTAGATACGCAGTATTTT.

This chain links TRBV9 with TRBJ2-2; TRBD2 agrees at 10 bases. Germline V gives CDR1 SGDLS, CDR2 YYNGEE. The CDR3 length is 18 residues. V was clipped by 1 base and J by 1 base; unmatched bases: 7. CDR3 region: CASSVQLAGRLNTGELFF. Written as DNA, the CDR3 is TGTGCCAGCAGCGTACAACTAGCGGGACGATTGAACACCGGGGAGCTGTTTTTT.

CDR3 protein: CASSLKGWSGGGNEQFF. In DNA form, the CDR3 reads TGTGCCAGCAGCTTAAAGGGTTGGAGCGGGGGAGGGAATGAGCAGTTCTTC. This chain links TRBV7-2 with TRBJ2-1, with TRBD2 matching 8 bases. Germline V gene sequence: CDR1 SGHTA, CDR2 FQGNSA. The CDR3 has 17 amino acids. V was clipped by 2 bases and J by 7 bases; unmatched bases: 13.

CDR3 sequence reads: CASSYGLAGGPQDIQYF. The CDR3 bases are TGTGCCAGCAGTTACGGACTAGCGGGAGGGCCCCAGGACATTCAGTACTTC. This rearrangement joins TRBV28 to TRBJ2-4; TRBD2 aligns across 15 bases. Germline CDR1 and CDR2: MDHEN and SYDVKM. The CDR3 has 17 residues. The ends lost 4 bases at V and 8 bases at J; junction bases unmatched: 9.

The rearrangement joins TRBV5-1 to TRBJ1-2; D is ambiguous. Looked up from germline, CDR1 is SGHRS and CDR2 is YFSETQ. Trimming removed 7 bases at V and 1 base at J, with 14 bases between. The CDR3 totals 14 residues. The CDR3 region is CASATQEGNYGYTF. The CDR3 nucleotides read TGCGCCAGCGCCACTCAGGAGGGTAACTATGGCTACACCTTC.

This chain links TRBV18 with TRBJ2-7; 7 positions agree with TRBD1. CDR3 length equals 14 residues. Germline CDR1 is KGHSH and CDR2 is LQKENI. V gave up 3 bases and J gave up 2 bases; unmatched junction bases: 4. The CDR3 region is CASSPGTATYEQYF. The DNA for the CDR3 is TGTGCCAGCTCACCCGGGACAGCCACCTACGAGCAGTACTTC.

The CDR3 sequence: CASSRTGEYGYTF. CDR3 bases: TGTGCCAGCAGTCGGACAGGGGAATATGGCTACACCTTC. The chain joins TRBV12-3 or TRBV12-4 to TRBJ1-2; 9 nucleotides match TRBD1. The J segment lost 5 bases and the V segment lost 5 bases, leaving 3 bases of the junction unmatched. The CDR3 is made up of 13 amino acids.

The CDR3 protein is CASSPTAAVSNQPQHF. In DNA form, the CDR3 reads TGTGCCAGCAGCCCCACGGCCGCGGTTAGCAATCAGCCCCAGCATTTT. This sequence joins TRBV11-2 and TRBJ1-5; D remains ambiguous. Per germline, CDR1 SGHAT and CDR2 FQNNGV. V lost 5 bases and J lost 0, with 14 bases in between. The CDR3 is 16 amino acids.

The chain carries TRBV29-1 and TRBJ2-5, with 9 bases matching TRBD1. The CDR3 is 14 amino acids. Germline CDR1 is SQVTM and CDR2 is ANQGSEA. The V gene end was trimmed by 4 bases and the J gene end by 5 bases; junction bases not matched to a gene: 8. CDR3 amino acids: CSVGTGTGWETQYF. As DNA, the CDR3 is TGCAGCGTTGGAACCGGGACAGGGTGGGAGACCCAGTACTTC.

V gene TRBV9 combines with J gene TRBJ2-1; D is unclear. Trimming took 0 bases from V and 6 from J, leaving 7 bases between them. Looked up from germline, CDR1 is SGDLS and CDR2 is YYNGEE. The CDR3 has 13 amino acids. The DNA for the CDR3 is TGTGCCAGCAGCGTAGACGTAGTCAATGAGCAGTTCTTC. This translates into CASSVDVVNEQFF.